Following are 21 T cell receptor beta chains from one sample sequenced in a study of T cell responses to AZD1222 COVID-19 vaccine. Only in-frame clones appear in the TCRdb table, and some are missing; sequencing was by immunoSEQ multiplex PCR. The repertoire holds roughly 140,000 clones, with approximately 94% as singletons. Sequencing used peripheral blood, obtained on day 0 of AZD1222 vaccination. The receptor set was obtained from an adult in good health.

This clone was detected once. The V and J genes are TRBV3-1 (or the pseudogene TRBV3-2) and TRBJ1-5; unclear D gene. CDR1 and CDR2 from the germline V gene are LGHDT and YNNKEL (reference sequence). This CDR3 has 15 residues. Trimming took 0 bases from V and 0 from J, leaving 6 bases between them. CDR3 sequence (DNA): TGTGCCAGCAGCCAAGAGCCTTATAGCAATCAGCCCCAGCATTTT. As protein: CASSQEPYSNQPQHF.

V is TRBV11-2 and J is TRBJ2-1; TRBD2 matches at 12 bases. The V gene's germline CDR1 is SGHAT and CDR2 FQNNGV. CDR3 size: 15 residues. The junction had 9 bases not matched to a gene; V was cut back by 6 bases and J by 9 bases. CDR3 in amino acids: CASRSGLAGYGEQFF. The CDR3 DNA reads TGTGCCAGCAGATCCGGACTAGCGGGGTACGGTGAGCAGTTCTTC.

V is TRBV6-5 and J is TRBJ1-1; D unclear. The germline CDR1 and CDR2 sequences are MNHEY and SVGAGI. V was trimmed by 7 bases and J by 3 bases, leaving 12 bases between them. The CDR3 is made up of 13 amino acids. CDR3 DNA sequence: TGTGCCAGCATTCCGGATGGGCACACTGAAGCTTTCTTT. Amino acid sequence: CASIPDGHTEAFF.

V is TRBV15 and J is TRBJ2-1; D call uncertain. The CDR3 sequence is 13 residues long. V was clipped by 5 bases and J by 4 bases, with 9 bases between them. Per the germline V gene, CDR1 is LNHNV and CDR2 is YYDKDF (reference sequence). The CDR3, as DNA: TGTGCCACCAGCCAAAACAGATACAATGAGCAGTTCTTC. This codes for CATSQNRYNEQFF.

A few counts support this clone. Distinct nucleotide sequences in the sample also encode this CDR3. The CDR3 protein is CASSQETGRGNYGYTF. The CDR3, as DNA: TGTGCCAGCAGCCAAGAAACCGGCAGGGGTAACTATGGCTACACCTTC. The V call is TRBV4-2, the J call TRBJ1-2; maybe TRBD1 (6 bases). The CDR3 runs to 16 residues. V was pared by 0 bases and J by 1 base, with 12 bases between. Germline V gene data show CDR1 as LGHNA and CDR2 as YNFKEQ.

The rearrangement links TRBV9 to TRBJ2-2, with TRBD1 matching over 8 bases. V lost 6 bases and J lost 0; bases outside the gene matches: 19. In germline, CDR1 is SGDLS, CDR2 YYNGEE. The CDR3 sequence is 20 residues long. CDR3 nucleotides: TGTGCCAGCAATAGAAACCGCCGGGACAGGCTCCTCGCGAACACCGGGGAGCTGTTTTTT. It specifies CASNRNRRDRLLANTGELFF.

The chain recombines TRBV6-5 with TRBJ1-1; unclear D gene. Germline V CDR1 and CDR2: MNHEY, SVGAGI. V lost 8 bases and J 14 bases, leaving 18 bases between the germline ends. The CDR3 consists of 11 residues. CDR3: CASPGIGTGFF. In nucleotides, the CDR3 is TGTGCCAGCCCGGGCATAGGCACCGGGTTCTTT.

This clone was seen more than once but under ten times. The chain couples TRBV7-2 to TRBJ1-2; D possibly corresponds to TRBD1 (6 bases). This CDR3 is built from 14 residues. The ends were cut back, 7 bases at V and 1 base at J, with 13 bases in the middle. The germline gives CDR1 SGHTA, CDR2 FQGNSA. The CDR3 sequence is CASTPGQINYGYTF. The DNA for the CDR3 is TGTGCCAGCACCCCAGGACAGATTAACTATGGCTACACCTTC.

The chain employs TRBV30 and TRBJ2-1; 8 nucleotides align to TRBD2. The CDR3 loop spans 14 amino acids. Germline values: CDR1 GTSNPN, CDR2 SVGIG (reference sequence). The V gene end was trimmed by 1 base and the J gene end by 8 bases; junction bases not matched to a gene: 7. CDR3 region: CAWSAGTRDYEQFF. The DNA for the CDR3 is TGTGCCTGGAGTGCCGGGACTAGAGACTATGAGCAGTTCTTC.

The CDR3 reads CASSYSRGAYEQYF. DNA of the CDR3: TGTGCCAGCAGTTACTCCCGTGGGGCCTACGAGCAGTACTTC. This chain links TRBV6-6 with TRBJ2-7; D gene uncertain. V lost 0 bases and J lost 2, with 8 bases in between. Per germline, CDR1 MNHNY and CDR2 SVGAGI (reference sequence). The CDR3 is 14 residues long.

The chain carries TRBV7-3 and TRBJ2-5; D assignment may be TRBD1 or TRBD2 (5 bases each). The CDR3 loop spans 15 amino acids. CDR1 and CDR2 (germline): SGHTA, FQGTGA. V lost 0 bases and J 3 bases, leaving 11 bases between the germline ends. CDR3 sequence (DNA): TGTGCCAGCAGCTTAACTGGGACGGTGAAAGAGACCCAGTACTTC. Its translation is CASSLTGTVKETQYF.

The rearrangement uses TRBV9 and TRBJ1-1; D possibly corresponds to TRBD1 (5 bases). The CDR3 sequence is 15 residues long. The V gene lost 0 bases and the J gene lost 7 bases, with 16 bases spanning the gap. The germline V gene has CDR1 SGDLS and CDR2 YYNGEE. The CDR3 DNA is TGTGCCAGCAGCGTAGGGGCAGGGCTTTCCAGTGAAGCTTTCTTT. It is translated as CASSVGAGLSSEAFF.

The V gene is TRBV5-1, the J gene TRBJ1-2; tentatively, D is TRBD1 (5 bases). V dropped 5 bases and J dropped 5 bases, with 16 bases sitting between them. Germline V CDR1 and CDR2: SGHRS, YFSETQ. The CDR3 runs 14 residues. The CDR3 spells CASSPGISRYGYTF. In DNA, the CDR3 is TGCGCCAGCAGTCCAGGGATCTCAAGGTATGGCTACACCTTC.

The J gene is TRBJ2-1, the V gene TRBV19; tentatively, D is TRBD2 (5 bases). The germline CDR1 and CDR2 sequences are LNHDA and SQIVND (reference sequence). The CDR3 consists of 16 residues. Trimming removed 5 bases from V and 7 bases from J, with 21 bases in between. The CDR3 DNA is TGTGCCAGTAGTCCCTCTTTGGCCTTTTCGGGGAATGAGCAGTTCTTC. Amino acids: CASSPSLAFSGNEQFF.

This sequence joins TRBV4-1 and TRBJ1-5; D is perhaps TRBD1 (5 bases). This CDR3 has 14 amino acids. Germline assignment: CDR1 MGHRA and CDR2 YSYEKL. With 0 bases removed from V and 4 bases from J, the gap between germline ends came to 7 bases. CDR3 sequence: CASSQDQGNQPQHF. Written as DNA, the CDR3 is TGCGCCAGCAGCCAAGACCAGGGAAATCAGCCCCAGCATTTT.

The chain couples TRBV12-3 or TRBV12-4 to TRBJ2-2, with D unresolved. With 1 base removed from V and 6 bases from J, the gap between germline ends came to 3 bases. The length of the CDR3 is 12 residues. The CDR3 nucleotides are TGTGCCAGCAGTTTAGAGGCCGGGGAGCTGTTTTTT. Protein: CASSLEAGELFF.

This chain joins TRBV7-9 and TRBJ2-7; 10 nucleotides match TRBD2. Germline V gene lookup returns CDR1 SEHNR and CDR2 FQNEAQ (reference sequence). J gave up 2 bases and V 2 bases, and 0 bases lay outside the gene matches. This CDR3 is built from 14 residues. The CDR3 is CASSLSGGAYEQYF. In DNA, the CDR3 is TGTGCCAGCAGCTTAAGCGGGGGGGCCTACGAGCAGTACTTC.

The rearrangement uses TRBV4-3 and TRBJ1-2; D is ambiguous. The CDR3 covers 15 residues. CDR1 is LGHNA and CDR2 is YSLEER in the germline V gene. V was pared by 0 bases and J by 2 bases, with 10 bases between. The CDR3 sequence is CASSQDYGQNYGYTF. DNA for the CDR3: TGCGCCAGCAGCCAAGATTACGGCCAGAACTATGGCTACACCTTC.

This chain uses TRBV24-1 with TRBJ2-2; no firm D call. V was trimmed by 5 bases and J by 0 bases, leaving 9 bases between them. Germline assignment: CDR1 KGHDR and CDR2 SFDVKD. The CDR3 runs to 15 residues. This CDR3 is CATSAPAPNTGELFF. Written as DNA, the CDR3 is TGTGCCACCAGTGCACCAGCGCCGAACACCGGGGAGCTGTTTTTT.

The chain links TRBV6-5 to TRBJ2-7, with 10 bases lining up with TRBD1. Germline CDR1 is MNHEY and CDR2 is SVGAGI. The trim removed 2 bases at V and 4 bases at J, leaving 5 bases unmatched. The CDR3 consists of 15 residues. The CDR3 region has the DNA TGTGCCAGCAGTTACGCCGGGACAGGGGAGTACGAGCAGTACTTC. It translates to CASSYAGTGEYEQYF.

This chain joins TRBV5-8 and TRBJ1-5; 7 nucleotides match TRBD1. CDR3 size: 14 residues. Germline-derived CDR1 and CDR2 are SGHTS and YDEGEE. V trimming: 4 bases; J trimming: 3 bases; junction bases outside the gene matches: 4. CDR3 bases: TGTGCCAGCAGCCCCGGGACAGACAATCAGCCCCAGCATTTT. Translation gives CASSPGTDNQPQHF. Based on the CDR3 plus reference TRBV5-8 and TRBJ1-5, the full variable domain is EAGVTQSPTHLIKTRGQQATLRCSPISGHTSVYWYQQALGLGLQFLLWYDEGEERNRGNFPPRFSGRQFPNYSSELNVNALELEDSALYLCASSPGTDNQPQHFGDGTRLSIL.